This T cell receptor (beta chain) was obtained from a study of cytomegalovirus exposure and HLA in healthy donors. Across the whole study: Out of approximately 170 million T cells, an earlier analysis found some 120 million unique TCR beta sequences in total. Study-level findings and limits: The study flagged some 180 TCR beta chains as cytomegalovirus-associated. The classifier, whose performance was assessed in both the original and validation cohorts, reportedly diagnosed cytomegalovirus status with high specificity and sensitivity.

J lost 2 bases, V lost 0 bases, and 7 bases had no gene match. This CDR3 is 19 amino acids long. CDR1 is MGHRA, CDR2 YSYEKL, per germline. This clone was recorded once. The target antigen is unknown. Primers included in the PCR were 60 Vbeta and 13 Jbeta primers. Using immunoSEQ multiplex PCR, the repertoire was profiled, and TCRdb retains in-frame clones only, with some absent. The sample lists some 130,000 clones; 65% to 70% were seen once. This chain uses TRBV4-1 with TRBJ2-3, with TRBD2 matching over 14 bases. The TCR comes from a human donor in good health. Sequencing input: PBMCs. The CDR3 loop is CASSQETSGRVGNTDTQYF. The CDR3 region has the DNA TGCGCCAGCAGCCAAGAGACTAGCGGGAGGGTTGGGAACACAGATACGCAGTATTTT.